Listed here are 6 T cell receptor beta chains from one sample, sequenced in a study. TCRdb analysed the RT-PCR reads with MiXCR anew, one entry per CDR3 protein. Here the sample spans about 680,000 distinct CDR3 sequences, around 14% being singletons. The sequenced material came from memory CD4+ T cells from blood. These receptors were obtained from a female donor in good health, serving as a healthy control.

The chain combines TRBV5-6 with TRBJ2-1; no clear D gene. This CDR3 is 15 amino acids long. Germline V CDR1 and CDR2: SGHDT, YYEEEE. V lost 0 bases and J 8 bases, leaving 15 bases between the germline ends. The CDR3 sequence is CASSLGHTIRYEQFF. In DNA, the CDR3 is TGTGCCAGCAGCTTGGGACATACCATCCGATATGAGCAGTTCTTC.

This clonotype was picked up a small number of times. The chain employs TRBV20-1 and TRBJ1-2; D gene unclear. V dropped 5 bases and J dropped 6 bases, with 7 bases sitting between them. CDR1 DFQATT and CDR2 SNEGSKA come from the germline V gene (reference sequence). This CDR3 has 10 amino acids. The CDR3 nucleotides are TGCAGTGCTTACAGCGATGGCTACACCTTC. Residues: CSAYSDGYTF.

As to this clonotype: A read error may be the cause here, since a much bigger clone is one base away. J is TRBJ1-2 and V is TRBV12-3 or TRBV12-4; D uncertain. The CDR3 is made up of 13 amino acids. Trimming stripped 8 bases from V and 2 bases from J, with 12 bases between. The CDR3 spells CASSAKRNYGYTF. The CDR3 region has the DNA TGTGCCAGCTCGGCCAAGAGGAACTATGGCTACACCTTC.

The sample holds many counts of this clonotype. This chain uses TRBV20-1 with TRBJ2-5; 10 bases are shared with TRBD2. V was clipped by 6 bases and J by 2 bases; unmatched bases: 3. Germline V gene lookup returns CDR1 DFQATT and CDR2 SNEGSKA (reference sequence). The CDR3 spans 13 residues. This CDR3 is CSARTSGQETQYF. CDR3 coding DNA: TGCAGTGCCAGGACTAGCGGTCAAGAGACCCAGTACTTC.

The chain is built from TRBV9 and TRBJ1-6; the match to TRBD1 covers 7 bases. The V gene's germline CDR1 is SGDLS and CDR2 YYNGEE. J was trimmed by 0 bases and V by 4 bases; bases with no gene match: 4. The CDR3 spans 16 residues. The CDR3 DNA reads as TGTGCCAGCAGCCCGGGACAGAGCTCCTATAATTCACCCCTCCACTTT. This sequence encodes CASSPGQSSYNSPLHF.

This clonotype was counted between two and nine times. The chain has TRBV7-9 and TRBJ1-2; TRBD1 matches 7 bases. The CDR3 totals 14 residues. The germline V gene has CDR1 SEHNR and CDR2 FQNEAQ (reference sequence). The junction had 4 bases not matched to a gene; V was cut back by 3 bases and J by 3 bases. The CDR3 nucleotides are TGTGCCAGCAGCTTGGAGGGGGCTCACTATGGCTACACCTTC. As protein: CASSLEGAHYGYTF.